Sequencing of this T cell receptor beta chain was carried out in a study of blood T cell repertoires in COVID-19. Profiled with immunoSEQ multiplex PCR; TCRdb holds only in-frame clones, not every one. The table lists tens of thousands of clones, about four fifths of them singletons, with around 4.8% in the top ten. The sequence derives from a man of 80 years or more with COVID-19, enrolled during active disease. What was sequenced was peripheral blood.

Here the CDR3 reads CASSLTGGLIYGYTF. The CDR3 DNA follows: TGTGCCAGCAGCTTGACAGGGGGCCTGATCTATGGCTACACCTTC. The chain links TRBV5-5 to TRBJ1-2; TRBD1 agrees at 9 bases. This CDR3 has 15 amino acids. Trimming took 1 base from V and 4 from J; bases not matched to a gene: 5. The germline V gene encodes CDR1 SGHKS and CDR2 YYEKEE (reference sequence).